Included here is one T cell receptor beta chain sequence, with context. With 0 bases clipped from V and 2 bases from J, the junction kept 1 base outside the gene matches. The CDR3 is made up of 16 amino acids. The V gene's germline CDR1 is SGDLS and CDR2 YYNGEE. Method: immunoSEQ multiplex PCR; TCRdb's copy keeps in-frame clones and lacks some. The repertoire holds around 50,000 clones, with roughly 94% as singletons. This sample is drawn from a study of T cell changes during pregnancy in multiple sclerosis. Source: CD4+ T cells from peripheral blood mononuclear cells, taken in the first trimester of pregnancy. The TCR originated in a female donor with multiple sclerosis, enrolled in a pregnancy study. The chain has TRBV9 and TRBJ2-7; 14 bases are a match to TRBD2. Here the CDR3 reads CASSVGTSGGTYEQYF. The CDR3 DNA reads TGTGCCAGCAGCGTAGGGACTAGCGGGGGGACCTACGAGCAGTACTTC.